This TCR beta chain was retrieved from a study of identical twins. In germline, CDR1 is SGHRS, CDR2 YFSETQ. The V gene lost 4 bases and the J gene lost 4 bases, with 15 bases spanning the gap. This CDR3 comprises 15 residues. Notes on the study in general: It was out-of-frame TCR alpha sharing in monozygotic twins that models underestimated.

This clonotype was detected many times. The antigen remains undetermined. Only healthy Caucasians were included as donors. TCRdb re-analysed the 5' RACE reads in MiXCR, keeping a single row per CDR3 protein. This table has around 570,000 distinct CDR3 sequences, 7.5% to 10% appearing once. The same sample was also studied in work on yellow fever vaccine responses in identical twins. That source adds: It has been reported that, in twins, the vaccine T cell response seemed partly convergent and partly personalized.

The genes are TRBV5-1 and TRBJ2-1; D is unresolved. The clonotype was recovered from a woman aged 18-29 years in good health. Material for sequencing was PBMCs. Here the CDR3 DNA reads TGCGCCAGCAGCGTGGTGGTTGGGGAATACAATGAGCAGTTCTTC. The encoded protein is CASSVVVGEYNEQFF.